This TCR beta chain was sequenced in a study of beta chain features in type 1 diabetes. General study results and limits: Equally in patients and controls, shorter templates might have been favored by PCR. Moderately but significantly shorter TCRB CDR3s were found in Type 1 diabetes patients in all four CD4+ subsets.

Regarding this clone: Its antigen is not identified.

Sequencing targeted expressed TCRB transcripts, as all isolated RNA had been reverse transcribed. Only in-frame clones appear in the TCRdb table, and some are missing; sequencing was by immunoSEQ multiplex PCR. The table includes roughly 220,000 clones, around 15% detected once. Source material: naive CD4+ T cells from blood. The clonotype comes from a man aged 25-40 years with type 1 diabetes.

CDR3 protein: CASSRDRGTYEQYF. Here the CDR3 DNA reads TGTGCCAGCAGTAGGGACAGGGGGACCTACGAGCAGTACTTC. This sequence joins TRBV7-2 and TRBJ2-7; 11 bases align to TRBD1. The J segment lost 2 bases and the V segment lost 6 bases, leaving 3 bases of the junction unmatched. Germline V gives CDR1 SGHTA, CDR2 FQGNSA. This CDR3 region has 14 residues.